The clone carrying this T cell receptor (beta chain) was observed many times. The data stem from a study of T cells in Graves' hyperthyroidism and ophthalmopathy. Amplification targeted TCR beta CDR3 regions from RNA transcripts. Primed by the HTBI set, a first-round RT-PCR was run on the TCR CDR3. Via MiXCR, TCRdb re-called the multiplex PCR reads, giving one row per CDR3 protein. The data show under 650,000 distinct CDR3 sequences, about 17% seen once. Germline assignment: CDR1 SNHLY and CDR2 FYNNEI. V dropped 5 bases and J dropped 5; count of bases not matched to a gene: 4. The CDR3 extends over 15 amino acids. Clinical symptoms, serum thyroxine, TRAb, thyroid ultrasound and orbital computed tomography established diagnosis.

Sequencing was done on a sample of blood. The source is a woman under 40 with Graves' hyperthyroidism. V usage is TRBV2 and J usage is TRBJ2-2; 11 bases match TRBD1. The CDR3, as DNA: TGTGCCAGCAGTCCGGGACAGGGGGGGACCGGGGAGCTGTTTTTT. It codes for CASSPGQGGTGELFF.